The next 28 T cell receptor beta chains were all read from a single sample in a study of T cells in tumors after PD-1 blockade. Profiling relied on immunoSEQ multiplex PCR, and the TCRdb table lists in-frame clones only, not all of them. Here the sample spans some 47,000 clones, 79% being singletons. Source: PBMCs, taken before anti-PD-1 treatment. These receptor sequences come from a human donor with basal cell carcinoma.

This CDR3 reads CASSPARVAPSSDTQYF. The CDR3 bases are TGTGCCAGCTCACCAGCAAGGGTGGCCCCTAGCTCAGATACGCAGTATTTT. The chain carries TRBV18 and TRBJ2-3; D is possibly TRBD2 (5 bases). Per germline, CDR1 KGHSH and CDR2 LQKENI. With 2 bases removed from V and 4 bases from J, the gap between germline ends came to 19 bases. The CDR3 runs 17 residues.

The chain employs TRBV5-6 and TRBJ2-7; D may be TRBD1 (6 bases). Germline values: CDR1 SGHDT, CDR2 YYEEEE. V was pared by 2 bases and J by 0 bases, with 12 bases between. The CDR3 consists of 15 residues. This chain's CDR3 is CASSFMGATSYEQYF. As DNA, the CDR3 is TGTGCCAGCAGCTTCATGGGGGCCACCTCCTACGAGCAGTACTTC.

The chain is built from TRBV12-3 or TRBV12-4 and TRBJ1-2; tentative D call: TRBD1 (6 bases). This CDR3 has 13 amino acids. The V and J ends lost 6 bases and 5 bases respectively, with 13 bases between them. The DNA for the CDR3 is TGTGCCAGCAGCTCGCAGGGGATTTATGGCTACACCTTC. Translation: CASSSQGIYGYTF.

The rearrangement links TRBV7-8 to TRBJ1-3, with D perhaps TRBD1 (5 bases). V lost 3 bases to trimming and J lost 0 bases, with 6 bases between them. Germline lookup yields CDR1 SGHVS and CDR2 FQNEAQ. This CDR3 comprises 14 residues. CDR3 protein: CASSFRDSGNTIYF. CDR3 nucleotides: TGTGCCAGCAGCTTCAGGGACTCTGGAAACACCATATATTTT.

The chain joins TRBV27 to TRBJ2-1, with TRBD1 matching 9 bases. J was trimmed by 4 bases and V by 7 bases; bases with no gene match: 11. CDR1 is MNHEY, CDR2 SMNVEV, per germline (reference sequence). The CDR3 runs to 16 residues. The CDR3 loop is CASIPSLGTGYNEQFF. The CDR3 DNA follows: TGTGCCAGCATCCCTTCCCTGGGGACAGGGTACAATGAGCAGTTCTTC.

This sequence joins TRBV28 and TRBJ2-3; TRBD2 agrees at 12 bases. In germline, CDR1 is MDHEN, CDR2 SYDVKM. The CDR3 consists of 15 residues. The J segment lost 11 bases and the V segment lost 6 bases, leaving 12 bases of the junction unmatched. The CDR3 reads CASSKGLAGFPGQYF. CDR3 nucleotide sequence: TGTGCCAGCAGCAAGGGACTAGCGGGCTTCCCCGGGCAGTATTTT.

About this clone itself: At one of its ends the junction is not consistent with the germline gene, which may arise from a read error. The rearrangement joins TRBV9 to TRBJ1-2; 7 positions agree with TRBD1. The germline gives CDR1 SGDLS, CDR2 YYNGEE. The CDR3 spans 14 residues. The CDR3: CASKNTGAKYGYTF. The CDR3 nucleotides are TGTGCCAGCAAAAATACAGGGGCTAAATATGGCTACACCTTC.

This chain joins TRBV5-5 and TRBJ2-7, with TRBD1 matching over 7 bases. The CDR3 has 12 residues. The germline V gene encodes CDR1 SGHKS and CDR2 YYEKEE (reference sequence). Trimming at V came to 4 bases and at J to 4 bases, leaving 2 bases not matched to a gene. For the CDR3, the DNA is TGTGCCAGCAGCACGGACAGGTACGAGCAGTACTTC. Its protein product is CASSTDRYEQYF.

In this sample, this clone turned up a few times. This chain's CDR3 is CASSHHSGTGGELFF. In DNA, the CDR3 is TGTGCCAGCAGCCACCATAGCGGGACGGGCGGGGAGCTGTTTTTT. This rearrangement joins TRBV28 to TRBJ2-2; 8 bases fit TRBD2. The CDR3 is made up of 15 amino acids. Germline V gene lookup returns CDR1 MDHEN and CDR2 SYDVKM. The ends lost 6 bases at V and 7 bases at J; junction bases unmatched: 10.

This clone has a handful of counts. CDR3 loop: CASSFKGNTIYF. For the CDR3, the DNA is TGTGCCAGCAGCTTTAAAGGAAACACCATATATTTT. This chain connects TRBV7-8 to TRBJ1-3, with D hard to call. The ends were cut back, 3 bases at V and 4 bases at J, with 4 bases in the middle. Looked up from germline, CDR1 is SGHVS and CDR2 is FQNEAQ. This CDR3 is 12 amino acids long.

The V and J genes are TRBV9 and TRBJ2-1; D perhaps matches TRBD2 (6 bases). V was cut by 0 bases and J by 8 bases, with 15 bases left in between. Looked up from germline, CDR1 is SGDLS and CDR2 is YYNGEE. The length of the CDR3 is 15 residues. DNA for the CDR3: TGTGCCAGCAGCGTAGGGCGGGGTCCCCAATATGAGCAGTTCTTC. Amino acids: CASSVGRGPQYEQFF.

This clone came up once. This chain connects TRBV5-8 to TRBJ2-7; TRBD1 matches at 7 bases. V was pared by 2 bases and J by 2 bases, with 4 bases of the junction left unmatched. The CDR3 is 14 amino acids. The germline gives CDR1 SGHTS, CDR2 YDEGEE. For the CDR3, the DNA is TGTGCCAGCAGCTTTAGGGGGCCACCCTACGAGCAGTACTTC. It encodes CASSFRGPPYEQYF.

The rearrangement joins TRBV2 to TRBJ2-7; D unclear. The CDR3 loop spans 13 amino acids. V was shortened by 2 bases and J by 5 bases, with 10 bases between the two germline ends. Per germline, CDR1 SNHLY and CDR2 FYNNEI. The CDR3, as DNA: TGTGCCAGCAGTGAACTAAAGGCCAACGAGCAGTACTTC. Residues: CASSELKANEQYF.

The rearrangement uses TRBV5-6 and TRBJ2-1; 13 bases are a match to TRBD2. The CDR3 is made up of 15 amino acids. The V gene's germline CDR1 is SGHDT and CDR2 YYEEEE. V gave up 5 bases and J gave up 3 bases; unmatched junction bases: 2. Here the CDR3 reads CASSRTSGSYNEQFF. CDR3 coding DNA: TGTGCCAGCAGTAGGACTAGCGGGAGCTACAATGAGCAGTTCTTC.

This clone was counted a single time. The chain links TRBV30 to TRBJ2-7, with no clear D. The CDR3 has 11 amino acids. V was pared by 0 bases and J by 0 bases, with 0 bases between. Germline V gene lookup returns CDR1 GTSNPN and CDR2 SVGIG (reference sequence). The CDR3 DNA follows: TGTGCCTGGAGTGTCTCCTACGAGCAGTACTTC. It translates to CAWSVSYEQYF.

This rearrangement joins TRBV2 to TRBJ2-6, with D maybe TRBD2 (5 bases). CDR1 and CDR2 from the germline V gene are SNHLY and FYNNEI. V was clipped by 6 bases and J by 1 base, with 7 bases between them. The CDR3 is 14 residues long. The CDR3 is CASSGKSGANVLTF. The CDR3 DNA sequence: TGTGCCAGCAGCGGGAAATCTGGGGCCAACGTCCTGACTTTC. Together with reference TRBV2 and TRBJ2-6, the CDR3 gives the full variable domain: EPEVTQTPSHQVTQMGQEVILRCVPISNHLYFYWYRQILGQKVEFLVSFYNNEISEKSEIFDDQFSVERPDGSNFTLKIRSTKLEDSAMYFCASSGKSGANVLTFGAGSRLTVL.

The chain joins TRBV29-1 to TRBJ2-2; TRBD1 might be the D (6 bases). This CDR3 contains 16 residues. Germline CDR1 reads SQVTM; CDR2 reads ANQGSEA. The germline V and J ends were trimmed by 7 bases and 4 bases, with 22 bases remaining between them. The CDR3 region is CSALGRAGAATGELFF. CDR3 nucleotide sequence: TGCAGCGCCCTCGGTCGGGCAGGGGCTGCCACCGGGGAGCTGTTTTTT.

This rearrangement joins TRBV5-1 to TRBJ2-5; the D gene could be TRBD1 or TRBD2 (5 bases each). Trimming cost V 6 bases and J 5 bases, with 11 bases left between them. The germline V gene has CDR1 SGHRS and CDR2 YFSETQ. There are 12 residues in the CDR3. CDR3 bases: TGCGCCAGCAAAGGGACGGCGGAGACCCAGTACTTC. Its translation: CASKGTAETQYF.

V usage is TRBV10-3 and J usage is TRBJ1-3; 9 positions agree with TRBD1. The CDR3 has 14 residues. Germline V gene data show CDR1 as ENHRY and CDR2 as SYGVKD. J lost 4 bases, V lost 5 bases, and 3 bases had no gene match. The CDR3 loop is CAISWDRDGNTIYF. The CDR3, as DNA: TGTGCCATCAGTTGGGACAGGGACGGAAACACCATATATTTT.

This chain uses TRBV15 with TRBJ1-4, with 9 bases lining up with TRBD1. The ends lost 5 bases at V and 8 bases at J; junction bases unmatched: 15. The CDR3 has 17 residues. The germline CDR1 and CDR2 sequences are LNHNV and YYDKDF (reference sequence). The CDR3 loop is CATSAQGALGGVEKLFF. In DNA, the CDR3 is TGTGCCACCAGCGCACAGGGGGCTCTAGGCGGAGTAGAAAAACTGTTTTTT.

J is TRBJ1-2 and V is TRBV28, with D perhaps matching TRBD1 (5 bases). The CDR3 has 13 residues. Trimming pared 7 bases from V and 1 base from J, leaving 10 bases between. Germline lookup yields CDR1 MDHEN and CDR2 SYDVKM. CDR3 nucleotide sequence: TGTGCCAGCAATTCAGGGATTAACTATGGCTACACCTTC. It encodes CASNSGINYGYTF.

This clone was seen only a few times. CDR3 residues: CASRGVAGALDYGYTF. The CDR3 DNA sequence: TGTGCCAGCAGGGGGGTCGCAGGGGCCCTAGACTATGGCTACACCTTC. V gene TRBV7-2 combines with J gene TRBJ1-2; D might be TRBD1 (6 bases). The V end was cut by 6 bases, the J end by 3 bases, with 20 bases between. The CDR3 spans 16 residues. CDR1 SGHTA and CDR2 FQGNSA come from the germline V gene. The whole variable domain, remainder taken from reference TRBV7-2 and TRBJ1-2, is GAGVSQSPSNKVTEKGKDVELRCDPISGHTALYWYRQSLGQGLEFLIYFQGNSAPDKSGLPSDRFSAERTGGSVSTLTIQRTQQEDSAVYLCASRGVAGALDYGYTFGSGTRLTVV.

This clone has only one observation. The rearrangement links TRBV27 to TRBJ2-3, with 9 bases matching TRBD2. The CDR3 extends over 19 amino acids. V shed 2 bases, J shed 1 base, and the junction held 13 bases outside the gene matches. Germline V gene data show CDR1 as MNHEY and CDR2 as SMNVEV (reference sequence). CDR3 amino acids: CASSLSIEEREVRTDTQYF. Here the CDR3 DNA reads TGTGCCAGCAGTTTAAGCATCGAGGAGCGGGAGGTTCGCACAGATACGCAGTATTTT.

The V gene is TRBV15, the J gene TRBJ2-3, with 8 bases fitting TRBD2. Losses at the gene ends were 8 bases for V and 0 bases for J; bases not matched to a gene: 4. The CDR3 runs to 14 residues. Germline V CDR1 and CDR2: LNHNV, YYDKDF (reference sequence). The CDR3 spells CATGQRGSTDTQYF. CDR3 coding DNA: TGTGCCACCGGGCAGCGGGGGAGCACAGATACGCAGTATTTT.

The CDR3 region has the DNA TGTGCCAGCAGTTACTCGGAGGGGATGTTCACTGAAGCTTTCTTT. Translated, it gives CASSYSEGMFTEAFF. The V and J genes are TRBV6-5 and TRBJ1-1; a possible D gene is TRBD1 (5 bases). The CDR3 extends over 15 amino acids. The germline gives CDR1 MNHEY, CDR2 SVGAGI. Trimming removed 0 bases at V and 4 bases at J, with 12 bases between.

The rearrangement links TRBV2 to TRBJ1-5, with 9 bases identical to TRBD1. Germline values: CDR1 SNHLY, CDR2 FYNNEI. The CDR3 spans 14 residues. Trimming cost V 7 bases and J 6 bases; bases outside gene matches: 7. CDR3 sequence: CASTPDRGAQPQHF. The CDR3 DNA sequence: TGTGCCAGCACCCCGGACAGGGGAGCTCAGCCCCAGCATTTT.

The chain links TRBV9 to TRBJ1-1, with unresolved D. The CDR3 totals 13 residues. Trimming left V 4 bases short and J 0 bases short, with 7 bases between. The germline V gene has CDR1 SGDLS and CDR2 YYNGEE. The CDR3 region has the DNA TGTGCCAGCAGCACCCGCTTGAACACTGAAGCTTTCTTT. Translation gives CASSTRLNTEAFF.

This chain links TRBV4-1 with TRBJ1-3; 7 bases are a match to TRBD1. This CDR3 spans 15 amino acids. Germline loops: CDR1 MGHRA, CDR2 YSYEKL. V lost 7 bases, J lost 2 bases, and 8 bases stayed unmatched. CDR3 DNA: TGCGCCAGCACTATGAGACAGGGCGCTGGAAACACCATATATTTT. Translating gives CASTMRQGAGNTIYF.